The clone carrying this TCR beta chain was recorded once. The sample originates from a study of shared T cell receptors in the human thymus. Clones were read by immunoSEQ multiplex PCR, and TCRdb kept only the in-frame ones, dropping some. The data contain 450,000 to 650,000 clones, 70% to 80% of them singletons. The V end lost 0 bases, the J end lost 6 bases, and 6 bases lay between the germline ends. Germline V gene sequence: CDR1 GTSNPN, CDR2 SVGIG (reference sequence). The CDR3 runs to 12 residues. These data were also filed under a second study, of human thymus T cells. That source adds: Healthy Finnish infants undergoing corrective surgery for congenital heart defects were the donors. Thymus specimens were resections from corrective heart surgery. Thymic and blood repertoires appeared to display a bias in their usage of V and J genes. Reports from related research described highly overlapping thymic repertoires among unrelated individuals.

The TCR sequence derives from a boy under two years old with a congenital heart defect. The V call is TRBV30, the J call TRBJ1-5, with a possible D match to TRBD1 (5 bases). Specimen: thymocytes. As DNA, the CDR3 is TGTGCCTGGAGTGTAAGGGGTCAGCCCCAGCATTTT. Encoded protein: CAWSVRGQPQHF.